The rows below give T cell receptor beta chains drawn from one sample of a study of T-cell reconstitution after alpha-beta-depleted transplantation in children. TCRdb reprocessed the PCR reads with MiXCR, giving one entry per CDR3 protein. Of about 870,000 distinct CDR3 sequences in the sample, roughly 15% were seen once. Here the sequenced sample was PBMCs, mostly from graft donor cells, taken 360 days after TCRalphabeta/CD19-depleted stem cell transplant. Receptors were obtained from a male patient under 18 who had a stem cell transplant for acute lymphoblastic leukemia, so the T cells may come from the graft donor. The conserved cysteine and the conserved F or W are not part of the CDR3 here. Part of the rows lack a size; the others show once, few, many or a class for expanded clones.

j_call | clone_size | cdr3_length | v_call | cdr3_aa
TRBJ2-7 | few | 11 | TRBV6-5 | ASSYGGLYEQY
TRBJ2-5 | NA | 17 | TRBV4-1 | ASSQWLTLAGGPRETQY
TRBJ1-5 | NA | 12 | TRBV12-5 | ASGLGTGDQPQH
TRBJ2-7 | few | 13 | TRBV4-1 | ASSQAGDLSYEQY
TRBJ1-1 | few | 12 | TRBV6-5 | ASSYSASDTEAF
TRBJ2-7 | NA | 16 | TRBV15 | ATSNPSGSGQPKYEQY
TRBJ1-1 | few | 13 | TRBV20-1 | SARPLGLLNTEAF
TRBJ2-1 | NA | 13 | TRBV12-3/TRBV12-4 | ASSFSGLAYNEQF
TRBJ2-7 | many | 16 | TRBV5-1 | ASSLSRGLAGGPYEQY
TRBJ2-1 | NA | 12 | TRBV6-5 | ASSYGTSYDEQF
TRBJ2-2 | few | 13 | TRBV27 | ASSLYVLGTGELF
TRBJ2-4 | few | 14 | TRBV12-3/TRBV12-4 | ASSSWTALAKNIQY
TRBJ1-4 | many | 13 | TRBV7-9 | ASSFKRGDPEKLF
TRBJ2-7 | few | 12 | TRBV18 | ASSPRKLTYEQY
TRBJ2-5 | few | 13 | TRBV6-5 | ASSYGGRAVETQY
TRBJ2-4 | NA | 14 | TRBV12-3/TRBV12-4 | ASSLLAGVPKNIQY
TRBJ1-2 | few | 12 | TRBV16 | ASSQWQGSYGYT
TRBJ2-5 | few | 13 | TRBV9 | ASSARQGPQETQY
TRBJ1-4 | few | 12 | TRBV6-1 | ASSQHGGNEKLF
TRBJ2-1 | many | 13 | TRBV5-1 | ASSLTSGINNEQF
TRBJ1-2 | many | 10 | TRBV4-1 | ASSYGTYGYT
TRBJ1-5 | few | 16 | TRBV4-1 | ASSQADSGRGSNQPQH
TRBJ2-1 | NA | 13 | TRBV11-2 | ASSWLEARYNEQF
TRBJ2-7 | few | 13 | TRBV12-3/TRBV12-4 | ASSLRLAGGIEQY
TRBJ2-5 | NA | 13 | TRBV12-3/TRBV12-4 | ASSPDRKIWETQY
TRBJ2-7 | NA | 13 | TRBV4-1 | ASSQLRDRDHEQY
TRBJ2-2 | many | 15 | TRBV27 | ASCPLSGTSGTGELF
TRBJ2-1 | many | 14 | TRBV4-2 | ASSQDLAGEAREQF
TRBJ2-3 | few | 12 | TRBV12-3/TRBV12-4 | ASSLTIRADTQY
TRBJ2-3 | few | 9 | TRBV12-3/TRBV12-4 | ASRASDTQY
TRBJ2-7 | NA | 12 | TRBV18 | ASSPQRVGYEQY
TRBJ2-7 | NA | 14 | TRBV4-1 | ASSLVTGVPPLEQY
TRBJ2-7 | few | 11 | TRBV20-1 | SASTPNSYEQY
TRBJ1-1 | many | 11 | TRBV29-1 | SVAEGLNTEAF
TRBJ2-1 | many | 13 | TRBV27 | ASSRTGRSYNEQF
TRBJ1-5 | few | 13 | TRBV9 | ASSVGDRGGQPQH
TRBJ2-5 | NA | 12 | TRBV2 | ASSPGEIWGTQY
TRBJ1-3 | NA | 10 | TRBV29-1 | SVEGPGNTIY
TRBJ2-1 | many | 15 | TRBV4-1 | ASSQVRASVSYNEQF
TRBJ2-7 | many | 11 | TRBV6-5 | ASSYEGSYEQY
TRBJ2-3 | few | 15 | TRBV12-3/TRBV12-4 | ASSPQTQAGVTDTQY
TRBJ2-5 | few | 14 | TRBV4-1 | ASSQVAVVFQETQY
TRBJ2-1 | NA | 12 | TRBV7-2 | ASSVGGTSGASV
TRBJ2-2 | many | 15 | TRBV5-1 | ASQGLAHPANTGELF
TRBJ1-1 | NA | 11 | TRBV20-1 | SARRGIDTEAF